A selection of T cell receptor beta chains follows, all from one sample in a study of Tregs in tolerant kidney transplant recipients. The table came from immunoSEQ multiplex PCR; TCRdb's copy has only in-frame clones and leaves some out. The sample has some 55,000 clones; 65% to 85% are singletons. The sequenced sample consisted of CD4+ T cells from blood. All receptors come from a human donor in good health. Both conserved end residues are part of each CDR3. The D gene is left open where the match is weak. Rows may omit the clone size; those that give it use once, few, many or a size class.

TRBD2	TRBJ2-4	TRBV6-5	NA	CASSGTSGGHIQYF	TGTGCCAGCAGCGGGACTAGCGGGGGTCACATTCAGTACTTC
NA	TRBJ1-1	TRBV4-1	NA	CASSQEVRSWGTEAFF	TGCGCCAGCAGCCAAGAGGTTAGGTCCTGGGGAACTGAAGCTTTCTTT
NA	TRBJ1-2	TRBV7-9	NA	CASSLGGNDYGYTF	TGTGCCAGCAGCTTAGGGGGTAACGACTATGGCTACACCTTC
TRBD1	TRBJ1-2	TRBV10-3	NA	CAISLTGGGGAYGYTF	TGTGCCATCAGCCTGACAGGGGGCGGAGGTGCCTATGGCTACACCTTC
NA	TRBJ2-2	TRBV19	NA	CASSIGDRETGELFF	TGTGCCAGTAGTATTGGGGACCGCGAAACCGGGGAGCTGTTTTTT
TRBD1	TRBJ2-7	TRBV2	once	CASSDRGIYEQYF	TGTGCCAGCAGTGACAGGGGGATTTACGAGCAGTACTTC
TRBD1	TRBJ1-3	TRBV6-5	few	CASSRDSSGNTIYF	TGTGCCAGCAGTCGGGACAGCTCTGGAAACACCATATATTTT
TRBD2	TRBJ2-1	TRBV18	NA	CASSPLRREASSYNEQFF	TGTGCCAGCTCACCACTGCGGCGGGAGGCAAGCTCCTACAATGAGCAGTTCTTC
NA	TRBJ1-1	TRBV29-1	NA	CSAGQRLSMNTEAFF	TGCAGCGCCGGACAGCGCCTTTCCATGAACACTGAAGCTTTCTTT
NA	TRBJ1-1	TRBV6-4	NA	CASRSRDGNTEAFF	TGTGCCAGCAGAAGCCGGGACGGGAACACTGAAGCTTTCTTT
NA	TRBJ2-5	TRBV30	NA	CAWSRAGEQETQYF	TGTGCCTGGAGTCGAGCAGGGGAACAAGAGACCCAGTACTTC
NA	TRBJ1-3	TRBV19	NA	CASSQHPSGTSGNTIYF	TGTGCCAGTAGCCAACACCCCTCCGGGACATCTGGAAACACCATATATTTT
TRBD1	TRBJ2-5	TRBV27	NA	CASSLEGRGNQETQYF	TGTGCCAGCAGTTTAGAGGGCAGGGGGAATCAAGAGACCCAGTACTTC
NA	TRBJ1-5	TRBV6-6	once	CASSYSGVQPQHF	TGTGCCAGCAGTTACTCTGGGGTTCAGCCCCAGCATTTT
TRBD1	TRBJ1-2	TRBV18	NA	CASSLDRVDGYTF	TGTGCCAGCTCACTAGACAGGGTTGATGGCTACACCTTC
NA	TRBJ1-2	TRBV7-2	NA	CASSLVFRGDLGYTF	TGTGCCAGCAGCTTAGTTTTTCGGGGGGACCTTGGCTACACCTTC